This T cell receptor beta chain was captured in a study of vaccination and CD4 T cells after COVID-19. The wider study: The interval from dose two to post-vaccine sampling had a median of about 66 days, and it ranged from 14 to 241. The authors used overlapping spike peptides from SARS-CoV-2, HCoV-NL63, HCoV-OC43 and HCoV-229E to stimulate cells. Study-level points and caveats: The appearance of a median approximately 84% of reactive clones in convalescent patients occurred only post-vaccination.

A note on this clonotype: The antigen remains undetermined.

The length of the CDR3 is 14 residues. The germline gives CDR1 SQVTM, CDR2 ANQGSEA. Trimming left V 4 bases short and J 4 bases short, with 15 bases between. Scientists ran DNA taken from cultured CD4+ T cells through the Oncomine TCR Beta short-read assay for sequencing. From the PCR reads, TCRdb called clonotypes with MiXCR, one entry per CDR3 protein. This sample has around 11,000 distinct CDR3 sequences, with 65% to 80% found just once. The treatment is: approximately 10-day PBMC culture with coronavirus spike peptide pools or control peptides (ViraFEST assay). The sequencing sample was made of CD4+ T cells from blood, cultured in vitro. The TCR sequence derives from a human donor who had recovered from COVID-19. V gene TRBV29-1 combines with J gene TRBJ2-3; perhaps TRBD2 as D (5 bases). CDR3 bases: TGCAGCGTTGGGAAGGGCAGCGGCCCAGATACGCAGTATTTT. Translated, it gives CSVGKGSGPDTQYF.